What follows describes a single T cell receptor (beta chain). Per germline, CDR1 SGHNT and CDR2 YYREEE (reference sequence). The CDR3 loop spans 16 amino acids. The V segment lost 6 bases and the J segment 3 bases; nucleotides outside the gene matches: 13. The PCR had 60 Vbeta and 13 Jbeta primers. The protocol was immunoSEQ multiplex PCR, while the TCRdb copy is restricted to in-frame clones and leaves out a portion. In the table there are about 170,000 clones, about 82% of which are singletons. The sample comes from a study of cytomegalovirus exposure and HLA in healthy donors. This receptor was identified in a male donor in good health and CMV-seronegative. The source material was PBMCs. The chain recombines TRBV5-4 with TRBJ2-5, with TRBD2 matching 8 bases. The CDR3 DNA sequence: TGTGCCAGCACCTCGAAACGGGGGGGCGGGAAAGAGACCCAGTACTTC. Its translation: CASTSKRGGGKETQYF.